Listed below are T cell receptor beta chains from one sample, sequenced in a study of T cell changes during pregnancy in multiple sclerosis. Clones were sequenced by immunoSEQ multiplex PCR, and TCRdb holds only the in-frame ones, with some missing. The top ten hold around 1.8% of the sample, which has some 97,000 clones, 92% seen once. The sequencing used peripheral blood, collected after pregnancy. The receptors originated from a female donor with multiple sclerosis, enrolled in a pregnancy study. Both conserved end residues are part of each CDR3. The order of the fields is J gene, V gene, clone size, D gene, CDR3 DNA, CDR3 protein. The D gene is left open where the match is weak. Size is stated for part of the rows, as once, few or many counts, or as a class when the clone is expanded.

TRBJ2-7	TRBV15	-	-	TGTGCCACCAGCAGAGCGACCGGGACAGGGAAAACTAGCGGAGCCTACGAGCAGTACTTC	CATSRATGTGKTSGAYEQYF
TRBJ2-7	TRBV23-1	-	-	TGCGCCAGCAGTCAGCATCGACTAGAGAGGGGCGAGCAGTACTTC	CASSQHRLERGEQYF
TRBJ2-7	TRBV18	-	TRBD2	TGTGCCAGCTCACCGAACCTGCGGACTAGCGGAGGAAGGGAGCAGTACTTC	CASSPNLRTSGGREQYF
TRBJ1-4	TRBV11-2	-	-	TGTGCCAGCAGCTTGGGCCAGGGGATGCGGGAAAAACTGTTTTTT	CASSLGQGMREKLFF
TRBJ2-3	TRBV7-2	once	TRBD2	TGTGCCAGCAGCTTAGCCGGTCTAGCGGGGGGCACAGATACGCAGTATTTT	CASSLAGLAGGTDTQYF
TRBJ2-7	TRBV10-1	-	TRBD1	TGCGCCAGCAGTGAGTTCTGCAGGGGGCTTGGGCAGTACTTC	CASSEFCRGLGQYF
TRBJ1-3	TRBV30	few	-	TGTGCCTGGACTGTGTCACAGGCCCGAAACACCATATATTTT	CAWTVSQARNTIYF
TRBJ2-5	TRBV4-1	-	-	TGCGCCAGCAGCCCATCTACCTCAGGGGATGCTCTGGAGACCCAGTACTTC	CASSPSTSGDALETQYF
TRBJ1-1	TRBV6-5	-	-	TGTGCCAGCAGACATCAGGGGGAAGCTTTCTTT	CASRHQGEAFF
TRBJ2-5	TRBV5-1	-	-	TGCGCCAGCAGCTTGGGACGGAGGCTACCGTTCCAAGAGACCCAGTACTTC	CASSLGRRLPFQETQYF
TRBJ2-3	TRBV11-3	-	-	TGTGCCAGCAGCTTAGAGATCAGTCCCACAGATACGCAGTATTTT	CASSLEISPTDTQYF
TRBJ1-5	TRBV6-1	-	TRBD1	TGTGCCAGCAGTGGGTACCGGGACAGGGTTTCCAATCAGCCCCAGCATTTT	CASSGYRDRVSNQPQHF
TRBJ2-1	TRBV9	-	-	TGTGCCAGCAGCGTAGCGGGGGTTTCCTACAATGAGCAGTTCTTC	CASSVAGVSYNEQFF
TRBJ2-5	TRBV5-6	-	-	TGTGCCAGCAGCTTGATGTTCCGGGGGTACCAAGAGACCCAGTACTTC	CASSLMFRGYQETQYF
TRBJ2-2	TRBV5-1	-	TRBD2	TGCGCCAGCAGAGGACTAGCGGGAGGGCCCAGGGAGCTGTTTTTT	CASRGLAGGPRELFF
TRBJ2-2	TRBV7-9	-	-	TGTGCCAGCAGCCACCACGAGAACTACGCCACCGGGGAGCTGTTTTTT	CASSHHENYATGELFF
TRBJ1-2	TRBV7-9	few	TRBD1	TGTGCCAGCAGCTTTCTCGGGACAGGGGACGGCTACACCTTC	CASSFLGTGDGYTF
TRBJ2-1	TRBV5-6	-	-	TGTGCCAGCAGCTTCCCCCAAGCCAATGAGCAGTTCTTC	CASSFPQANEQFF
TRBJ2-2	TRBV6-1	-	-	TGTGCCAGCAATGTTGAGCGGTACACCGGGGAGCTGTTTTTT	CASNVERYTGELFF
TRBJ1-4	TRBV5-1	-	-	TGCGCCAGCAGCTCTAATAATGAAAAACTGTTTTTT	CASSSNNEKLFF
TRBJ2-4	TRBV13	-	-	TGTGCCAGCAGCAGAAGCAGGGACAAAAACATTCAGTACTTC	CASSRSRDKNIQYF
TRBJ1-5	TRBV28	-	-	TGTGCCAGCTCCCCCTCGGCGGGGATGGGCAATCAGCCCCAGCATTTT	CASSPSAGMGNQPQHF
TRBJ1-5	TRBV6-6	-	-	TGTGCCAGCAGTAAGGGAGATCAGCCCCAGCATTTT	CASSKGDQPQHF
TRBJ2-1	TRBV7-3	-	TRBD2	TGTGCCAGCAGCCCCCGGGGGGATAATGAGCAGTTCTTC	CASSPRGDNEQFF
TRBJ1-1	TRBV19	-	-	TGTGCCAGTAGTCGCCGCTGGGGGGGGAACACTGAAGCTTTCTTT	CASSRRWGGNTEAFF
TRBJ2-5	TRBV14	-	TRBD2	TGTGCCAGCAGCGACCAGCGGGGGGGTCTGTACCAAGAGACCCAGTACTTC	CASSDQRGGLYQETQYF
TRBJ2-1	TRBV11-3	-	TRBD1	TGTGCCAGCAGCCCTGGGACAGGGGAAGCGGGTGAGCAGTTCTTC	CASSPGTGEAGEQFF
TRBJ2-2	TRBV6-1	-	TRBD2	TGTGCCACCTTCGCTAGCGGGAGAATAACCGGGGAGCTGTTTTTT	CATFASGRITGELFF
TRBJ2-1	TRBV6-5	-	TRBD2	TGTGCCAGCAGTCGGGGACTAGCGGGAGTGGGTGAGCAGTTCTTC	CASSRGLAGVGEQFF
TRBJ2-2	TRBV30	-	-	TGTGCCTGGAGTGTCCCTGGGAGCTCCACCGGGGAGCTGTTTTTT	CAWSVPGSSTGELFF
TRBJ2-2	TRBV14	-	-	TGTGCCAGCAGCCAAGATTGGGGAGAGGTCGGGGAGCTGTTTTTT	CASSQDWGEVGELFF
TRBJ2-5	TRBV5-4	-	-	TGTGCCAGCAGCTCCGACACGCAAGAGACCCAGTACTTC	CASSSDTQETQYF
TRBJ2-7	TRBV28	-	TRBD1	TGTGCCAGCAGTTTGAGGGACAGCTCCTACGAGCAGTACTTC	CASSLRDSSYEQYF
TRBJ2-1	TRBV29-1	-	-	TGCAGCGTTGAAGAATCATTCTACAATGAGCAGTTCTTC	CSVEESFYNEQFF
TRBJ1-2	TRBV19	-	-	TGTGCCAGTAGCCAAGCTCCATATGGCTACACCTTC	CASSQAPYGYTF
TRBJ1-3	TRBV6-5	-	-	TGTGCCAGCAGTTCTACAGGATCCCCTGGAAACACCATATATTTT	CASSSTGSPGNTIYF
TRBJ1-6	TRBV12-5	-	-	TGTGCTAGTGGTTTGGGGGAGAGCCTAAATTCACCCCTCCACTTT	CASGLGESLNSPLHF
TRBJ1-1	TRBV6-6	-	-	TGTGCCAGCAGCTACACCCAGGGAAGCACTGAAGCTTTCTTT	CASSYTQGSTEAFF
TRBJ2-7	TRBV7-9	-	TRBD2	TGTGCCAGCAGCTTCGGGACTACATCCTACGAGCAGTACTTC	CASSFGTTSYEQYF
TRBJ2-7	TRBV27	-	-	TGTGCCAGCAGTTTATCGAAGGGGGTTTCCTACGAGCAGTACTTC	CASSLSKGVSYEQYF